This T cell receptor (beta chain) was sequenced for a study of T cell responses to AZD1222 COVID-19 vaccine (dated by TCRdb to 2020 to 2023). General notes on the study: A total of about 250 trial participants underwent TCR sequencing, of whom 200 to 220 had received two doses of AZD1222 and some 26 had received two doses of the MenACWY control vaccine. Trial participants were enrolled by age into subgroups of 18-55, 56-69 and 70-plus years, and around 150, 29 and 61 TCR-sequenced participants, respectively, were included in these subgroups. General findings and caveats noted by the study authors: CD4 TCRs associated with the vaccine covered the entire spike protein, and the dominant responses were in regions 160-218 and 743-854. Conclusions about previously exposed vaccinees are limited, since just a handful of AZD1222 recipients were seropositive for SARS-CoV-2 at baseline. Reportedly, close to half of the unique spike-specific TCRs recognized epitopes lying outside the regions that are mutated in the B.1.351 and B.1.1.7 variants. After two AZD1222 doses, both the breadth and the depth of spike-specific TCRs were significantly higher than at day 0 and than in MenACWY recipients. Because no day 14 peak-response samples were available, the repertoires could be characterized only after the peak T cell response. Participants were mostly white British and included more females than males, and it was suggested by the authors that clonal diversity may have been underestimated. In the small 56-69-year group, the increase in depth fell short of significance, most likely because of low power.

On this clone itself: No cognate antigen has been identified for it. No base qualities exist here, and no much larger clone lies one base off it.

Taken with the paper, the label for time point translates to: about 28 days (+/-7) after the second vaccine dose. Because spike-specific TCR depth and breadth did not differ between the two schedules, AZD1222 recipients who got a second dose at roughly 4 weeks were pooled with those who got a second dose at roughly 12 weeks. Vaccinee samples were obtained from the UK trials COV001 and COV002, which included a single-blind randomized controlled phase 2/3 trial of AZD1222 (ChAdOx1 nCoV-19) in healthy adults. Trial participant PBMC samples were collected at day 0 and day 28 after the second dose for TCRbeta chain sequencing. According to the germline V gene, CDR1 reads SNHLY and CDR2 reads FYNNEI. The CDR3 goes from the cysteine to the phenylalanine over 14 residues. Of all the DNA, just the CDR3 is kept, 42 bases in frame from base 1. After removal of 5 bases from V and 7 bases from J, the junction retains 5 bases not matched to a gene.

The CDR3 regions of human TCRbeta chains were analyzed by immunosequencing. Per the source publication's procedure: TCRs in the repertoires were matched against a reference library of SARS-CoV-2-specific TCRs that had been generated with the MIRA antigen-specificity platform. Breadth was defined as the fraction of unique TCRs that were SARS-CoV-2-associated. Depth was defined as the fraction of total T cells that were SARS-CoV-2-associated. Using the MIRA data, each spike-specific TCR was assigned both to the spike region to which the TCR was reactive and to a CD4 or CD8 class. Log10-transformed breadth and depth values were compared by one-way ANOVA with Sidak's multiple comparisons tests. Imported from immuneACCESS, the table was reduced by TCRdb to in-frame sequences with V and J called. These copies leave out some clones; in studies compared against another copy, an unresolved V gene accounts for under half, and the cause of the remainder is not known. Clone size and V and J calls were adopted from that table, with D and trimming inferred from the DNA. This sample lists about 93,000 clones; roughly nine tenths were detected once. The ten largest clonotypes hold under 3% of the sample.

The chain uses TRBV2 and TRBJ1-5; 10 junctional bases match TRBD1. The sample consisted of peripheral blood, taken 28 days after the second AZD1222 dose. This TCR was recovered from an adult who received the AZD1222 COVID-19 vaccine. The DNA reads TGTGCCAGCAGTCGGGACAGGGGCGACCAGCCCCAGCATTTT. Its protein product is CASSRDRGDQPQHF. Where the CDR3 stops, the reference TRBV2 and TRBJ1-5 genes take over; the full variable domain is EPEVTQTPSHQVTQMGQEVILRCVPISNHLYFYWYRQILGQKVEFLVSFYNNEISEKSEIFDDQFSVERPDGSNFTLKIRSTKLEDSAMYFCASSRDRGDQPQHFGDGTRLSIL.